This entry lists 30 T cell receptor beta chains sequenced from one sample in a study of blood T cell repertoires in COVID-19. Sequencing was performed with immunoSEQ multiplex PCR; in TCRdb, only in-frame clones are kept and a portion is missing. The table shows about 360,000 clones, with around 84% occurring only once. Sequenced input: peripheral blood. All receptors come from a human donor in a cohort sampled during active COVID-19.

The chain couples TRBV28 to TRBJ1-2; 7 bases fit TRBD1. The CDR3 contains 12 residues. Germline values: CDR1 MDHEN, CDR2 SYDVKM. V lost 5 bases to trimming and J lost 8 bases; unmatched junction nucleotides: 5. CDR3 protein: CASSDRVGGYTF. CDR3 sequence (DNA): TGTGCCAGCAGTGACAGGGTGGGCGGCTACACCTTC.

DNA for the CDR3: TGTGCCAGCAAACCGAACGAGGGAGAAAAACTGTTTTTT. This codes for CASKPNEGEKLFF. V gene TRBV2 combines with J gene TRBJ1-4; no clear D. This CDR3 spans 13 amino acids. The V gene's germline CDR1 is SNHLY and CDR2 FYNNEI. The V and J ends lost 7 bases and 8 bases respectively, with 14 bases between them.

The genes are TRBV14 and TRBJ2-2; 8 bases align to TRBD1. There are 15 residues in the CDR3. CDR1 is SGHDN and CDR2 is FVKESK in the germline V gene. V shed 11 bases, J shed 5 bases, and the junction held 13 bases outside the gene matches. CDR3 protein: CAVRTGQGETGELFF. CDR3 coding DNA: TGTGCCGTCAGGACCGGACAGGGTGAAACCGGGGAGCTGTTTTTT.

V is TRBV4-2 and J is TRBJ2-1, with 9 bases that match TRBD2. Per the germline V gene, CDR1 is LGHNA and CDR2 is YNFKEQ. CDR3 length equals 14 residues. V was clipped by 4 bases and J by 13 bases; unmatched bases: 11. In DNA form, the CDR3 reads TGTGCCAGCAGCCTAGCGGGAGCTGTTGTAGATCAGTTCTTC. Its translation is CASSLAGAVVDQFF.

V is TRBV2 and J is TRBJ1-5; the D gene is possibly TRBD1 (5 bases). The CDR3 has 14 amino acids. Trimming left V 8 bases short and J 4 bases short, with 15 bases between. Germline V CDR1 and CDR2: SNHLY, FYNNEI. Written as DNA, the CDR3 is TGTGCCAGCGGGGGGGGAGTTCCTAATCAGCCCCAGCATTTT. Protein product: CASGGGVPNQPQHF.

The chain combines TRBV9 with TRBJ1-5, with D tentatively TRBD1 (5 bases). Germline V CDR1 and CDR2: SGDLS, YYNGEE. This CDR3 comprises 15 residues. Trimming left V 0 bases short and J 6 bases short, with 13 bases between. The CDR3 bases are TGTGCCAGCAGCGTAGATTCAGGGTCGGGTCAGCCCCAGCATTTT. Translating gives CASSVDSGSGQPQHF.

CDR3 loop: CASSLVSSRNTEAFF. For the CDR3, the DNA is TGCGCCAGCAGCTTGGTATCGTCCCGGAACACTGAAGCTTTCTTT. This chain connects TRBV5-1 to TRBJ1-1, with unresolved D. Germline loops: CDR1 SGHRS, CDR2 YFSETQ. Between the trimmed V and J ends, which lost 0 bases and 1 base, there was a span of 10 bases. The CDR3 consists of 15 residues.

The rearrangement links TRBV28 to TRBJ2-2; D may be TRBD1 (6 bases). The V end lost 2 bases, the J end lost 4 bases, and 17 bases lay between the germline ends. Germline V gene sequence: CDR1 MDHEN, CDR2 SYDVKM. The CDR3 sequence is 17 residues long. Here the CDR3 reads CASSLRTVGVSTGELFF. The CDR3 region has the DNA TGTGCCAGCAGTTTACGGACAGTGGGGGTTTCCACCGGGGAGCTGTTTTTT.

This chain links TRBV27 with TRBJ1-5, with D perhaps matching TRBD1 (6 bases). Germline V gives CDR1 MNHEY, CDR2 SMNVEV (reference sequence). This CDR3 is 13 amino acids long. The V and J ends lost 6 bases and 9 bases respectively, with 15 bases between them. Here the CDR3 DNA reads TGTGCCAGCAGCGGTAAACAGGGTCGGCCCCAGCATTTT. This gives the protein CASSGKQGRPQHF.

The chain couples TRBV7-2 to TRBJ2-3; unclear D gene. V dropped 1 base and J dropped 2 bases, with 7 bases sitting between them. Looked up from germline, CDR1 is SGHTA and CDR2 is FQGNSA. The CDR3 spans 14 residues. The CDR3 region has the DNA TGTGCCAGCAGCTTAGGAGTCTCCACAGATACGCAGTATTTT. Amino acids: CASSLGVSTDTQYF.

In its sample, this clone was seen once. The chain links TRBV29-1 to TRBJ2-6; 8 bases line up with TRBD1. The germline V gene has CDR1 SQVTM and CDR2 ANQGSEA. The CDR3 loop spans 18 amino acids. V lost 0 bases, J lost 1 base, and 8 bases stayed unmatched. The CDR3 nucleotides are TGCAGCGTTGAAGATAGGGACAGGTTGGGGTCTGGGGCCAACGTCCTGACTTTC. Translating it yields CSVEDRDRLGSGANVLTF. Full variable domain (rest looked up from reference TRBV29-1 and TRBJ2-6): SAVISQKPSRDICQRGTSLTIQCQVDSQVTMMFWYRQQPGQSLTLIATANQGSEATYESGFVIDKFPISRPNLTFSTLTVSNMSPEDSSIYLCSVEDRDRLGSGANVLTFGAGSRLTVL.

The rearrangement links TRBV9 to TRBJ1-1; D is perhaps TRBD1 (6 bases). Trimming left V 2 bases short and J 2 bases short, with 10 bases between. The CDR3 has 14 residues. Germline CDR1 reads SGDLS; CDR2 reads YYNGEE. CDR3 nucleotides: TGTGCCAGCAGCGTCGGGACAACAAACACTGAAGCTTTCTTT. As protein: CASSVGTTNTEAFF.

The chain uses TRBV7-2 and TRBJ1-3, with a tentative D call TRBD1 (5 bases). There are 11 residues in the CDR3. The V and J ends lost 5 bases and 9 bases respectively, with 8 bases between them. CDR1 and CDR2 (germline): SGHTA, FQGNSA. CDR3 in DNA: TGTGCCAGCAGCCTCGGGGGCACCATATATTTT. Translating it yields CASSLGGTIYF.

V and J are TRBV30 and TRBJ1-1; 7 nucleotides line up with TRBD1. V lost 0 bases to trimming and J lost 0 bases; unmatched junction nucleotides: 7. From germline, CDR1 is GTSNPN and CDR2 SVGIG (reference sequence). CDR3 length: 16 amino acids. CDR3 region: CAWSVTRTGMNTEAFF. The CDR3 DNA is TGTGCCTGGAGTGTGACCCGGACAGGAATGAACACTGAAGCTTTCTTT. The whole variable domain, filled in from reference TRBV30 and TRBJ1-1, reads SQTIHQWPATLVQPVGSPLSLECTVEGTSNPNLYWYRQAAGRGLQLLFYSVGIGQISSEVPQNLSASRPQDRQFILSSKKLLLSDSGFYLCAWSVTRTGMNTEAFFGQGTRLTVV.

In nucleotides, the CDR3 is TGTGCCAGCAGCCAAGGTCGTTACAGGGACAGCTCCTACGAGCAGTACTTC. Its protein is CASSQGRYRDSSYEQYF. This chain links TRBV4-2 with TRBJ2-7; 7 bases match TRBD1. The CDR3 is made up of 17 amino acids. The germline CDR1 and CDR2 sequences are LGHNA and YNFKEQ. With 1 base clipped from V and 0 bases from J, the junction kept 9 bases outside the gene matches.

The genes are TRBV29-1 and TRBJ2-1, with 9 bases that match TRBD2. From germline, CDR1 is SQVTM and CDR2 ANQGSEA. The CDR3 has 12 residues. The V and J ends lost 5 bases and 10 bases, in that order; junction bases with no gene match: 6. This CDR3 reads CSVLSGSREQFF. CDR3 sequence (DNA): TGCAGCGTTCTTAGCGGGAGCCGCGAGCAGTTCTTC.

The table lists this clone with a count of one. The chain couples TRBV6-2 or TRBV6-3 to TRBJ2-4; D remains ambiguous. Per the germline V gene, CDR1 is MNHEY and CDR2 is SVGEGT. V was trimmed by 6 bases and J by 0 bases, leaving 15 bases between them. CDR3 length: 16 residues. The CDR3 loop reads CASSPSRTLAKNIQYF. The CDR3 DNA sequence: TGTGCCAGCAGCCCGTCGCGAACTTTAGCCAAAAACATTCAGTACTTC.

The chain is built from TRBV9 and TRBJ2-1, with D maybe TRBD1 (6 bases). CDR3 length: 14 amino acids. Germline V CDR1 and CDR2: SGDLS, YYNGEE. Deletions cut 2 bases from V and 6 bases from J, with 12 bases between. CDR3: CASSVGQNPNEQFF. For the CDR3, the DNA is TGTGCCAGCAGCGTTGGACAGAATCCCAATGAGCAGTTCTTC.

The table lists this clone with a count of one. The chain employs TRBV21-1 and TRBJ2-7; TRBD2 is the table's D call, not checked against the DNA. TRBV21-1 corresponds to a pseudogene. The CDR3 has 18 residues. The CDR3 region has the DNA TGTGCCAGCAGCAAAGAGGCGCTAGCGGGAGGGCCAGCGAACGAGCAGTACTTC. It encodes CASSKEALAGGPANEQYF.

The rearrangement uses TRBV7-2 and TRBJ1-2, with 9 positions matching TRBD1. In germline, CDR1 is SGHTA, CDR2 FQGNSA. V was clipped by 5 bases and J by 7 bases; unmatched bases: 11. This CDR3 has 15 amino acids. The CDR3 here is CASSPNRGLSSGYTF. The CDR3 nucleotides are TGTGCCAGCAGCCCAAACAGGGGGCTAAGCTCTGGCTACACCTTC.

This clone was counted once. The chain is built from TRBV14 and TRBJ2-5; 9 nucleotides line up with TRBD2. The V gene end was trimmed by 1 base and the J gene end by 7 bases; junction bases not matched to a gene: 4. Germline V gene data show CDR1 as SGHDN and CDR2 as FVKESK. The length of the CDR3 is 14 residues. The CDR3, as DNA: TGTGCCAGCAGCCAAGCAAATAGCGGGGGGACCCAGTACTTC. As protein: CASSQANSGGTQYF.

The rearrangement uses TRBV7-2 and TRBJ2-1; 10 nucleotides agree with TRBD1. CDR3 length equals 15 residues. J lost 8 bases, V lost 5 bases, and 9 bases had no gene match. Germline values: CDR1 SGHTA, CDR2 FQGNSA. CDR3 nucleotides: TGTGCCAGCAGCCCACGTCCCGGGACAGGGGATGAGCAGTTCTTC. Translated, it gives CASSPRPGTGDEQFF.

DNA of the CDR3: TGTGCCATCAGTGAGCCTGGACAGTCCTATGGCTACACCTTC. Translation gives CAISEPGQSYGYTF. This chain uses TRBV10-3 with TRBJ1-2, with D tentatively TRBD1 (6 bases). The CDR3 sequence is 14 residues long. Germline loops: CDR1 ENHRY, CDR2 SYGVKD. The V gene lost 2 bases and the J gene lost 4 bases, with 11 bases spanning the gap.

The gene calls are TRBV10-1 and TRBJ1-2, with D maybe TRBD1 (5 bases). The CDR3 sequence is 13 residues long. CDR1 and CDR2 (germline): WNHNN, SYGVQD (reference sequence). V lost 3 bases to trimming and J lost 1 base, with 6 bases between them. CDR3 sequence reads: CASSEGHNYGYTF. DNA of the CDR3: TGCGCCAGCAGTGAAGGACATAACTATGGCTACACCTTC.

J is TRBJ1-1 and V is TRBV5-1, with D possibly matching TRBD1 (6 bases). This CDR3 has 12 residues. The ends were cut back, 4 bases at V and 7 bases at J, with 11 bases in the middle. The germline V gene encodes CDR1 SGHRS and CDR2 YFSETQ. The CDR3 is CASSRTGFEAFF. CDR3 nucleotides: TGCGCCAGCAGCCGAACAGGGTTTGAAGCTTTCTTT.

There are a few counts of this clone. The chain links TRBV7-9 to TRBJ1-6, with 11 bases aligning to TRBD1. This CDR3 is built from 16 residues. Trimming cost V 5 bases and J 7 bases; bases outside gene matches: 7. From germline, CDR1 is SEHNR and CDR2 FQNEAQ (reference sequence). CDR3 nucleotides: TGTGCCAGCAGCCTCCCCGGACAGGGGGCGAATTCACCCCTCCACTTT. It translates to CASSLPGQGANSPLHF.

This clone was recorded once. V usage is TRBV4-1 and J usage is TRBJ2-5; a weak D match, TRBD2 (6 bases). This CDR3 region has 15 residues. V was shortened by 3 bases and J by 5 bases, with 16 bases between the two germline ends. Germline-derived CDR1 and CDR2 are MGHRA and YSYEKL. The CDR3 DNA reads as TGCGCCAGCAGCCATCGACTAGAAGGTTTTGAGACCCAGTACTTC. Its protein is CASSHRLEGFETQYF.

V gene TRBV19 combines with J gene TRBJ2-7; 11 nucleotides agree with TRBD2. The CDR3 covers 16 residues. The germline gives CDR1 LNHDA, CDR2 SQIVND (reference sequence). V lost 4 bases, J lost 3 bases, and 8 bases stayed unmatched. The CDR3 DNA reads TGTGCCAGTAGTAGCGAACTAGCGGGAGTAGGCTACGAGCAGTACTTC. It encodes CASSSELAGVGYEQYF.

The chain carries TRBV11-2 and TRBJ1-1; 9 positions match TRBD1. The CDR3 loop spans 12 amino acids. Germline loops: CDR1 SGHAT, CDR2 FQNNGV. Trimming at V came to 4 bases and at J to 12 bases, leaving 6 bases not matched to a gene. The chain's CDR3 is CASSSRGTGTFF. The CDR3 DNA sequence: TGTGCCAGCAGCTCTAGAGGGACAGGGACTTTCTTT. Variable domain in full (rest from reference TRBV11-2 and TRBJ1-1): EAGVAQSPRYKIIEKRQSVAFWCNPISGHATLYWYQQILGQGPKLLIQFQNNGVVDDSQLPKDRFSAERLKGVDSTLKIQPAKLEDSAVYLCASSSRGTGTFFGQGTRLTVV.

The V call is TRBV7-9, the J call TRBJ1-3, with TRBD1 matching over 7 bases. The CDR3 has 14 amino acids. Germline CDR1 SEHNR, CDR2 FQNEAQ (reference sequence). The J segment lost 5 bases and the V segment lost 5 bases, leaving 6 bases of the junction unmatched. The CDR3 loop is CASSHDRERNTIYF. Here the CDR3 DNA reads TGTGCCAGCAGCCACGACAGGGAGAGAAACACCATATATTTT.